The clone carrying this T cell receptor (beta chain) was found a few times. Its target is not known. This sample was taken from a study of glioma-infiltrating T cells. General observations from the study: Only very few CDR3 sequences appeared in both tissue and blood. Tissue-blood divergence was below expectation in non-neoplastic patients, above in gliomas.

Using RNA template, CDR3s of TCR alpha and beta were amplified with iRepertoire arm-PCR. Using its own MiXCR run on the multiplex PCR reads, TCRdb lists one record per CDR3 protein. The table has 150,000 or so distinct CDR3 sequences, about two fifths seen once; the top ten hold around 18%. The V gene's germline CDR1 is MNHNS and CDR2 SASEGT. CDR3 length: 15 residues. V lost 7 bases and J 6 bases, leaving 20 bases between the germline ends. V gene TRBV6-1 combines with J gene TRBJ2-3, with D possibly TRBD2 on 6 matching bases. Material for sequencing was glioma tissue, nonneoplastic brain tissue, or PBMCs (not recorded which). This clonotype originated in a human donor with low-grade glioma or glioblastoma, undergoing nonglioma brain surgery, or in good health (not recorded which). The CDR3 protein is CASKDSSVRGDTQYF. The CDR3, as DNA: TGTGCCAGCAAGGATAGCAGCGTCCGGGGGGATACGCAGTATTTT.